This T cell receptor (beta chain) was captured by sequencing in a study of T cell responses to AZD1222 COVID-19 vaccine. The study, taken as a whole, reports: Spike-specific TCR depth and breadth grew after two AZD1222 doses. Clonal diversity was possibly underestimated; the donors were predominantly white British and more often female. CD4 TCRs linked to vaccination spanned spike, dominating at 160-218 and 743-854.

The V gene's germline CDR1 is SGHRS and CDR2 YFSETQ. The CDR3 is 14 residues long. V was shortened by 3 bases and J by 2 bases, with 10 bases between the two germline ends. On this clone itself: Its antigen is undetermined.

Data came from immunoSEQ multiplex PCR; TCRdb stores just in-frame clones and leaves some out. This table holds 150,000 to 200,000 clones, approximately 95% found once. Sample: peripheral blood, taken on day 0 of AZD1222 vaccination. The clonotype comes from an adult in good health. This sequence joins TRBV5-1 and TRBJ2-3, with D uncertain. CDR3 in DNA: TGCGCCAGCAGCTCGGCGGTAAACACAGATACGCAGTATTTT. This translates into CASSSAVNTDTQYF.